This TCR beta chain was recorded in a study of T-cell reconstitution after alpha-beta-depleted transplantation in children. Unique molecular identifiers were incorporated into the prepared TCRbeta library. TCRdb re-called the PCR reads with MiXCR, one entry per CDR3 protein. The sample has 200,000 to 300,000 distinct CDR3 sequences; around 12% are singletons. Germline V gives CDR1 SGDLS, CDR2 YYNGEE. The CDR3 contains 16 residues. The V gene lost 4 bases and the J gene lost 2 bases, with 17 bases spanning the gap. This clonotype was counted at least ten times. This sequence originates from a human donor who donated a stem cell graft to a child with acute lymphoblastic leukemia. This sample comprised PBMCs from the stem cell graft donor, obtained from the stem cell graft. This chain links TRBV9 with TRBJ2-3; possibly TRBD1 for D (6 bases). In DNA form, the CDR3 reads TGTGCCAGCAGCAGGGGGACGGGGATTCTCACAGATACGCAGTATTTT. Residues: CASSRGTGILTDTQYF.